The 23 T cell receptor beta chains below all came from one sample that was sequenced in a study of shared clonotypes between healthy human individuals (TCRdb year 2020). Libraries were made using the immunoSEQ multiplex PCR assay. TCRdb retrieved this table from immuneACCESS and kept in-frame rearrangements only. Not all clones are present; in checked studies, unresolved V genes account for under half, and no reason is known for the remainder. This sample has under 1,900,000 clones in its table, and about 98.5% of those were observed once. Clones ranked in the top ten supply approximately 0.4% of the sample. The material sequenced was naive CD4+ T cells sorted from blood. The intended sense of this specimen's cell subset or site label: CD45RA+ positively selected. These receptors all stem from a man aged 25 to 45 in good health.

The V gene is TRBV7-2, the J gene TRBJ1-1; 9 bases match TRBD1. The ends lost 6 bases at V and 7 bases at J; junction bases unmatched: 9. This CDR3 has 14 amino acids. CDR1 SGHTA and CDR2 FQGNSA come from the germline V gene. CDR3 DNA sequence: TGTGCCAGCAGTAGGTCCGGGACAGGGTATGAAGCTTTCTTT. Protein product: CASSRSGTGYEAFF.

V is TRBV7-3 and J is TRBJ2-7, with 8 bases identical to TRBD1. Germline V gene data show CDR1 as SGHTA and CDR2 as FQGTGA. V shed 5 bases and J 3 bases; nucleotides not matched to a gene: 3. This CDR3 is 13 amino acids long. CDR3 DNA sequence: TGTGCCAGCAGCCCTGACAGGGGCTACGAGCAGTACTTC. Amino acid sequence: CASSPDRGYEQYF. Filled out from reference TRBV7-3 and TRBJ2-7, the complete variable domain reads GAGVSQTPSNKVTEKGKYVELRCDPISGHTALYWYRQSLGQGPEFLIYFQGTGAADDSGLPNDRFFAVRPEGSVSTLKIQRTERGDSAVYLCASSPDRGYEQYFGPGTRLTVT.

The CDR3 is CASSRRQGATNEKLFF. For the CDR3, the DNA is TGTGCCAGCTCTAGACGACAGGGGGCAACTAATGAAAAACTGTTTTTT. The chain is built from TRBV18 and TRBJ1-4, with TRBD1 identical over 9 bases. Germline V gene sequence: CDR1 KGHSH, CDR2 LQKENI. Trimming cost V 6 bases and J 0 bases; bases outside gene matches: 5. The CDR3 length is 16 residues. The full variable domain, completed using reference TRBV18 and TRBJ1-4, is NAGVMQNPRHLVRRRGQEARLRCSPMKGHSHVYWYRQLPEEGLKFMVYLQKENIIDESGMPKERFSAEFPKEGPSILRIQQVVRGDSAAYFCASSRRQGATNEKLFFGSGTQLSVL.

The J gene is TRBJ1-1, the V gene TRBV9; D is perhaps TRBD1 (5 bases). In germline, CDR1 is SGDLS, CDR2 YYNGEE. This CDR3 has 13 amino acids. The V end was cut by 0 bases, the J end by 6 bases, with 9 bases between. CDR3 in DNA: TGTGCCAGCAGCGTAGCTACGACAGCTGAAGCTTTCTTT. It yields the protein CASSVATTAEAFF.

The genes are TRBV28 and TRBJ1-5, with a tentative D call TRBD1 (5 bases). The CDR3 runs to 15 residues. Germline V gene sequence: CDR1 MDHEN, CDR2 SYDVKM. Trimming cost V 5 bases and J 6 bases, with 17 bases left between them. The CDR3 loop reads CASSTRQIVSQPQHF. As DNA, the CDR3 is TGTGCCAGCAGTACCCGACAGATAGTGAGTCAGCCCCAGCATTTT.

The chain has TRBV29-1 and TRBJ2-1; 11 nucleotides agree with TRBD2. The CDR3 totals 12 residues. J gave up 8 bases and V 7 bases, and 4 bases lay outside the gene matches. CDR1 is SQVTM, CDR2 ANQGSEA, per germline. CDR3 in amino acids: CSATSGRDEQFF. The DNA for the CDR3 is TGCAGCGCAACTAGCGGGAGAGATGAGCAGTTCTTC.

A remark on this clone: Other DNA variants within this sample encode the same CDR3. The chain couples TRBV18 to TRBJ2-1; tentative D call: TRBD1 (6 bases). Per germline, CDR1 KGHSH and CDR2 LQKENI. The CDR3 consists of 13 residues. V lost 3 bases and J 4 bases, leaving 7 bases between the germline ends. The CDR3 DNA is TGTGCCAGCTCACCTCAGGGGTACAATGAGCAGTTCTTC. It is translated as CASSPQGYNEQFF.

The V call is TRBV5-4, the J call TRBJ2-3; 8 bases match TRBD1. Germline V gives CDR1 SGHNT, CDR2 YYREEE (reference sequence). After removal of 5 bases from V and 1 base from J, the junction contained 6 bases not matched to a gene. CDR3 length equals 15 residues. The CDR3 reads CASSNPTGGTDTQYF. CDR3 nucleotides: TGTGCCAGCAGTAACCCGACAGGGGGCACAGATACGCAGTATTTT.

The genes are TRBV14 and TRBJ1-2, with 7 bases matching TRBD1. CDR1 and CDR2 from the germline V gene are SGHDN and FVKESK. CDR3 size: 13 residues. Trimming took 4 bases from V and 9 from J; bases not matched to a gene: 8. This chain's CDR3 is CASSLLDRDRYTF. CDR3 nucleotides: TGTGCCAGCAGCCTTCTTGACAGGGATCGCTACACCTTC.

The chain uses TRBV7-9 and TRBJ2-1; D gene ambiguous. Trimming cost V 3 bases and J 3 bases, with 3 bases left between them. CDR1 SEHNR and CDR2 FQNEAQ come from the germline V gene (reference sequence). The CDR3 is made up of 12 amino acids. The CDR3 loop reads CASSLVYNEQFF. The CDR3 coding sequence is TGTGCCAGCAGCTTGGTCTACAATGAGCAGTTCTTC.

CDR3 bases: TGCGCCAGCAGCTTGGCCGTAATAGCGGGAGGTGGGCACGAGCAGTACTTC. Translating gives CASSLAVIAGGGHEQYF. V is TRBV5-1 and J is TRBJ2-7; TRBD2 matches 10 bases. Germline trimming cut 0 bases from V and 5 bases from J; bases unmatched to any gene: 11. The CDR3 loop spans 17 amino acids. From germline, CDR1 is SGHRS and CDR2 YFSETQ.

The rearrangement joins TRBV4-3 to TRBJ1-1; D is undetermined. The CDR3 covers 16 residues. Trimming shortened V by 0 bases and J by 4 bases, and 15 bases separated the two germline ends. The germline V gene has CDR1 LGHNA and CDR2 YSLEER. The CDR3: CASSQDLGGSGTEAFF. The CDR3 bases are TGCGCCAGCAGCCAAGATTTGGGTGGCTCGGGCACTGAAGCTTTCTTT.

For this clone: Other DNA sequences in this specimen translate into the identical CDR3. The J gene is TRBJ1-5, the V gene TRBV15; D unclear. The germline gives CDR1 LNHNV, CDR2 YYDKDF (reference sequence). V was clipped by 2 bases and J by 7 bases, with 6 bases between them. CDR3 length: 12 residues. The CDR3 sequence: CATSRPGQPQHF. CDR3 nucleotides: TGTGCCACCAGCAGACCCGGCCAGCCCCAGCATTTT.

The chain combines TRBV19 with TRBJ1-4; D perhaps matches TRBD1 (5 bases). CDR1 and CDR2 from the germline V gene are LNHDA and SQIVND (reference sequence). The CDR3 extends over 10 amino acids. V lost 8 bases and J lost 13, with 11 bases in between. Here the CDR3 DNA reads TGTGCCAGTCTCGGGACCGCACTGTTTTTT. As protein: CASLGTALFF. Drawing the rest from reference TRBV19 and TRBJ1-4, the complete variable domain is DGGITQSPKYLFRKEGQNVTLSCEQNLNHDAMYWYRQDPGQGLRLIYYSQIVNDFQKGDIAEGYSVSREKKESFPLTVTSAQKNPTAFYLCASLGTALFFGSGTQLSVL.

The chain combines TRBV9 with TRBJ2-5, with a tentative D call TRBD2 (6 bases). CDR3 length: 13 amino acids. CDR1 is SGDLS, CDR2 YYNGEE, per germline. Trimming took 0 bases from V and 6 from J, leaving 9 bases between them. CDR3 region: CASSVEGGQTQYF. The CDR3 DNA sequence: TGTGCCAGCAGCGTAGAGGGAGGACAGACCCAGTACTTC.

Remarks on this clone: The sample carries other DNA sequences with the same CDR3. The V gene is TRBV11-3, the J gene TRBJ2-1, with D possibly matching TRBD2 (5 bases). The CDR3 is 13 residues long. The V and J ends lost 5 bases and 4 bases respectively, with 9 bases between them. Germline V gives CDR1 SGHNT, CDR2 YENEEA. The CDR3 bases are TGTGCCAGCAGCCTCGGGGTGTACAATGAGCAGTTCTTC. It translates to CASSLGVYNEQFF.

Of note for this clone: An end of the junction differs from the germline gene, which may be a read error. This chain links TRBV10-3 with TRBJ2-2; TRBD1 aligns across 8 bases. The CDR3 has 16 amino acids. CDR1 and CDR2 (germline): ENHRY, SYGVKD. The CDR3 bases are TGTACCATCAGTGGAAAGCAGGGGGCGCACACCGGGGAGCTGTTTTTT. It translates to CTISGKQGAHTGELFF.

The J gene is TRBJ1-2, the V gene TRBV19; no clear D gene. Trimming took 5 bases from V and 12 from J, leaving 16 bases between them. This CDR3 is built from 12 residues. From germline, CDR1 is LNHDA and CDR2 SQIVND (reference sequence). The DNA of the CDR3 is TGTGCCAGTAGTCCCCGAGGCGGGTTCAACACCTTC. As protein: CASSPRGGFNTF. Full variable domain (remainder filled in from reference TRBV19 and TRBJ1-2): DGGITQSPKYLFRKEGQNVTLSCEQNLNHDAMYWYRQDPGQGLRLIYYSQIVNDFQKGDIAEGYSVSREKKESFPLTVTSAQKNPTAFYLCASSPRGGFNTFGSGTRLTVV.

This chain links TRBV5-1 with TRBJ2-7; TRBD1 agrees at 7 bases. Germline V gene data show CDR1 as SGHRS and CDR2 as YFSETQ. This CDR3 has 17 residues. V gave up 0 bases and J gave up 3 bases; unmatched junction bases: 12. Here the CDR3 reads CASSLDQRDSRDYEQYF. DNA for the CDR3: TGCGCCAGCAGCTTGGACCAACGGGACAGTCGAGACTACGAGCAGTACTTC.

In the case of this clone: This CDR3 is also generated by other DNA sequences in the sample. The chain employs TRBV19 and TRBJ2-7; 7 bases are shared with TRBD1. V lost 6 bases, J lost 0 bases, and 2 bases stayed unmatched. Germline V gene data show CDR1 as LNHDA and CDR2 as SQIVND (reference sequence). CDR3 length: 13 amino acids. The chain's CDR3 is CASRGTASYEQYF. The DNA of the CDR3 is TGTGCCAGTAGGGGGACAGCCTCCTACGAGCAGTACTTC.

V usage is TRBV12-1 and J usage is TRBJ2-7; the DNA was not used to check the table's D call, TRBD1. TRBV12-1 is a listed pseudogene. The CDR3 length is 14 residues. CDR3 nucleotides: TGTGCCAGCAGCTTAGGGACAGACCGCTACGAGCAGTACTTC. Its protein product is CASSLGTDRYEQYF.

The rearrangement joins TRBV28 to TRBJ2-7; 10 nucleotides agree with TRBD1. The CDR3 spans 15 residues. Germline loops: CDR1 MDHEN, CDR2 SYDVKM. V trimming: 1 base; J trimming: 4 bases; junction bases outside the gene matches: 4. As DNA, the CDR3 is TGTGCCAGCAGTTTATCACGACAGGGGGCTTACGAGCAGTACTTC. Translation gives CASSLSRQGAYEQYF.

J is TRBJ1-5 and V is TRBV6-1; no clear D gene. V was clipped by 3 bases and J by 11 bases, with 14 bases between them. The germline CDR1 and CDR2 sequences are MNHNS and SASEGT. CDR3 length equals 13 residues. The CDR3 nucleotides read TGTGCCAGCAGTGAGGGCCAAATCATGTCCCAGCATTTT. This codes for CASSEGQIMSQHF.